Below are 17 T cell receptor beta chains sequenced from a single sample in a study of shared clonotypes between healthy human individuals. Here immunoSEQ multiplex PCR was the method, and the copy in TCRdb shows in-frame clones only, minus some. The table shows over a million clones, with roughly 96% occurring only once. The sequenced material came from naive CD4+ T cells sorted from blood. The subset here: CD45RA+ positively selected. Receptors were obtained from a man aged 25-40 years in good health.

The chain uses TRBV30 and TRBJ2-3; D may be TRBD2 (5 bases). V lost 4 bases and J 4 bases, leaving 12 bases between the germline ends. The germline V gene has CDR1 GTSNPN and CDR2 SVGIG (reference sequence). This CDR3 is 13 amino acids long. The CDR3 loop is CAWNVPGADTQYF. CDR3 in DNA: TGTGCCTGGAACGTCCCCGGGGCAGATACGCAGTATTTT.

This chain connects TRBV19 to TRBJ2-1; tentatively, D is TRBD2 (5 bases). This CDR3 contains 12 residues. The germline gives CDR1 LNHDA, CDR2 SQIVND (reference sequence). The germline V and J ends were trimmed by 3 bases and 7 bases, with 7 bases remaining between them. This chain's CDR3 is CASSIRDNEQFF. CDR3 coding DNA: TGTGCCAGTAGTATTCGGGATAATGAGCAGTTCTTC.

The sample holds one count of this clone. The chain links TRBV18 to TRBJ1-2, with D perhaps matching TRBD1 (5 bases). This CDR3 contains 13 residues. The germline V gene encodes CDR1 KGHSH and CDR2 LQKENI. V lost 3 bases, J lost 4 bases, and 9 bases lay in between. DNA of the CDR3: TGTGCCAGCTCACCGACAGAGGGCTATGGCTACACCTTC. Translating it yields CASSPTEGYGYTF.

This chain connects TRBV11-2 to TRBJ1-1; the D is unclear. In germline, CDR1 is SGHAT, CDR2 FQNNGV. V gave up 2 bases and J gave up 6 bases, with 1 base separating them. CDR3 length: 10 amino acids. The CDR3 DNA reads as TGTGCCAGCAGCTTATCTGAAGCTTTCTTT. This translates into CASSLSEAFF.

The rearrangement joins TRBV19 to TRBJ2-7; TRBD1 aligns across 10 bases. Unmatched junction bases numbered 7, after V lost 5 bases and J lost 6 bases. From germline, CDR1 is LNHDA and CDR2 SQIVND (reference sequence). The CDR3 sequence is 14 residues long. The chain's CDR3 is CASSPRQGAGEQYF. In DNA, the CDR3 is TGTGCCAGTAGTCCCCGACAGGGGGCGGGCGAGCAGTACTTC.

The chain combines TRBV7-2 with TRBJ2-7; D possibly corresponds to TRBD1 (5 bases). The CDR3 has 13 residues. The V end lost 7 bases, the J end lost 2 bases, and 12 bases lay between the germline ends. CDR1 and CDR2 (germline): SGHTA, FQGNSA. The CDR3 DNA follows: TGTGCCAGCACCAGGCGGACACCCTACGAGCAGTACTTC. Its translation is CASTRRTPYEQYF.

The CDR3 loop reads CASSRTAGLPLSSYNEQFF. The CDR3 DNA reads as TGTGCCAGCAGCCGGACCGCGGGACTTCCTTTAAGCTCCTACAATGAGCAGTTCTTC. The rearrangement uses TRBV7-2 and TRBJ2-1; a possible D gene is TRBD2 (6 bases). Germline CDR1 is SGHTA and CDR2 is FQGNSA. V was cut by 5 bases and J by 0 bases, with 23 bases left in between. The CDR3 totals 19 residues.

CDR3: CASSQFGGARATNEKLFF. The DNA for the CDR3 is TGCGCCAGCAGCCAATTCGGGGGGGCTCGTGCAACTAATGAAAAACTGTTTTTT. The chain uses TRBV4-3 and TRBJ1-4; possible D gene TRBD1, 6 bases. The V end was cut by 2 bases, the J end by 0 bases, with 16 bases between. Looked up from germline, CDR1 is LGHNA and CDR2 is YSLEER. This CDR3 is 18 amino acids long.

The CDR3 coding sequence is TGTGCCAGCAGCCCAAAACAGATTATAGCGGGATACAATGAGCAGTTCTTC. This encodes CASSPKQIIAGYNEQFF. This chain links TRBV14 with TRBJ2-1; 8 bases are a match to TRBD2. Germline V gene data show CDR1 as SGHDN and CDR2 as FVKESK. The CDR3 has 17 amino acids. V gave up 4 bases and J gave up 4 bases; unmatched junction bases: 12.

Only one count was recorded for this clone. V gene TRBV6-1 combines with J gene TRBJ2-1, with D possibly matching TRBD2 (5 bases). This CDR3 spans 14 amino acids. The germline gives CDR1 MNHNS, CDR2 SASEGT. V was shortened by 2 bases and J by 10 bases, with 15 bases between the two germline ends. DNA of the CDR3: TGTGCCAGCAGTGAAAATGCGCTAGCTTACGAGCAGTTCTTC. Its protein product is CASSENALAYEQFF.

V gene TRBV19 combines with J gene TRBJ2-7; D might be TRBD1 (7 bases). The germline V gene has CDR1 LNHDA and CDR2 SQIVND (reference sequence). V lost 1 base to trimming and J lost 3 bases, with 16 bases between them. There are 16 residues in the CDR3. CDR3 sequence reads: CASSIGGRGDLYEQYF. CDR3 bases: TGTGCCAGTAGTATAGGCGGCAGGGGGGACCTCTACGAGCAGTACTTC.

This sequence joins TRBV28 and TRBJ1-1; a weak D match, TRBD1 (6 bases). The CDR3 runs 16 residues. Germline V gene sequence: CDR1 MDHEN, CDR2 SYDVKM. The V end was cut by 6 bases, the J end by 1 base, with 18 bases between. The CDR3 DNA is TGTGCCAGCAGCCTCATCGGCGGGACAAAGAACACTGAAGCTTTCTTT. Encoded protein: CASSLIGGTKNTEAFF.

In DNA, the CDR3 is TGTGCCAGTACTCCGGTAGAACGCAATCAGCCCCAGCATTTT. Its translation: CASTPVERNQPQHF. This chain links TRBV19 with TRBJ1-5; D remains ambiguous. V was clipped by 7 bases and J by 2 bases, with 12 bases between them. The CDR3 sequence is 14 residues long. Germline assignment: CDR1 LNHDA and CDR2 SQIVND (reference sequence).

This chain uses TRBV6-6 with TRBJ1-5; 7 positions match TRBD1. This CDR3 has 13 amino acids. Germline values: CDR1 MNHNY, CDR2 SVGAGI (reference sequence). J was trimmed by 4 bases and V by 5 bases; bases with no gene match: 2. CDR3 sequence (DNA): TGTGCCAGCAGTACCAGGGGGAATCAGCCCCAGCATTTT. Amino acid sequence: CASSTRGNQPQHF.

This chain connects TRBV29-1 to TRBJ2-3; D is perhaps TRBD2 (5 bases). The CDR3 runs to 13 residues. V dropped 1 base and J dropped 5 bases, with 10 bases sitting between them. Germline CDR1 is SQVTM and CDR2 is ANQGSEA. CDR3 loop: CSVEVVLGDTQYF. DNA of the CDR3: TGCAGCGTTGAAGTGGTACTAGGAGATACGCAGTATTTT.

The V and J genes are TRBV5-1 and TRBJ2-7, with D perhaps TRBD1 (6 bases). CDR3 length equals 15 residues. Between the trimmed V and J ends, which lost 0 bases and 6 bases, there was a span of 16 bases. The germline V gene encodes CDR1 SGHRS and CDR2 YFSETQ. Here the CDR3 DNA reads TGCGCCAGCAGCTTGGCCGTATCACAGGGCTCCGAGCAGTACTTC. This gives the protein CASSLAVSQGSEQYF.

This rearrangement joins TRBV7-3 to TRBJ2-1; D gene unclear. This CDR3 comprises 13 residues. Deletions cut 2 bases from V and 6 bases from J, with 8 bases between. Germline V lookup: CDR1 SGHTA, CDR2 FQGTGA. The CDR3: CASSLGVGNEQFF. DNA for the CDR3: TGTGCCAGCAGCTTAGGGGTGGGCAATGAGCAGTTCTTC.